This entry lists 10 T cell receptor beta chains sequenced from one sample in a study of Tregs in tolerant kidney transplant recipients. Assay: immunoSEQ multiplex PCR; the TCRdb copy retains only in-frame clones and omits some. The sample records fewer than 100,000 clones, 90% to 95% being singletons. The sequences come from CD4+ T cells from blood, collected before the transplant. These receptors were collected from a human donor who received a combined kidney and bone marrow transplant.

V is TRBV18 and J is TRBJ1-3, with D unresolved. Germline lookup yields CDR1 KGHSH and CDR2 LQKENI. Trimming cost V 3 bases and J 8 bases, with 11 bases left between them. This CDR3 has 13 residues. CDR3 residues: CASSPQSGDTIYF. The CDR3 nucleotides read TGTGCCAGCTCACCTCAATCGGGAGACACCATATATTTT.

The chain is built from TRBV5-1 and TRBJ1-1; TRBD1 matches 12 bases. After removal of 4 bases from V and 6 bases from J, the junction contained 7 bases not matched to a gene. The CDR3 has 15 residues. Per germline, CDR1 SGHRS and CDR2 YFSETQ. CDR3 loop: CASSHMGQGAPEAFF. The DNA for the CDR3 is TGCGCCAGCAGCCACATGGGACAGGGGGCTCCTGAAGCTTTCTTT.

J is TRBJ2-1 and V is TRBV14, with D possibly TRBD1 on 6 matching bases. V lost 1 base, J lost 4 bases, and 17 bases lay in between. The CDR3 consists of 17 residues. Germline V gene sequence: CDR1 SGHDN, CDR2 FVKESK. The CDR3 loop reads CASSQVQGRKYYNEQFF. The CDR3 DNA follows: TGTGCCAGCAGCCAAGTACAGGGACGGAAATATTACAATGAGCAGTTCTTC.

This clone was picked up one time. The CDR3 bases are TGTGCCAGCAGCCCCACTTTTGGTAAGAGTACGAAGTACAATGAGCAGTTCTTC. It translates to CASSPTFGKSTKYNEQFF. The V and J genes are TRBV14 and TRBJ2-1; D gene ambiguous. V shed 4 bases and J shed 4 bases, with 23 bases lying between them. This CDR3 comprises 18 residues. Germline V gene lookup returns CDR1 SGHDN and CDR2 FVKESK.

The rearrangement uses TRBV19 and TRBJ1-1, with D hard to call. In germline, CDR1 is LNHDA, CDR2 SQIVND (reference sequence). V lost 3 bases and J 6 bases, leaving 8 bases between the germline ends. This CDR3 region has 12 residues. The CDR3 loop is CASSIRSAEAFF. CDR3 in DNA: TGTGCCAGTAGTATTCGATCAGCTGAAGCTTTCTTT. Full variable domain (remainder filled in from reference TRBV19 and TRBJ1-1): DGGITQSPKYLFRKEGQNVTLSCEQNLNHDAMYWYRQDPGQGLRLIYYSQIVNDFQKGDIAEGYSVSREKKESFPLTVTSAQKNPTAFYLCASSIRSAEAFFGQGTRLTVV.

The genes are TRBV5-5 and TRBJ1-2, with D possibly being TRBD1 (6 bases). The CDR3 loop spans 16 amino acids. Germline V gene sequence: CDR1 SGHKS, CDR2 YYEKEE (reference sequence). V lost 4 bases and J lost 0, with 16 bases in between. The CDR3 region has the DNA TGTGCCAGCAGCCCACGGGGGGCGCTAGCTAACTATGGCTACACCTTC. Translated, it gives CASSPRGALANYGYTF.

The chain employs TRBV6-4 and TRBJ2-6, with 9 bases fitting TRBD1. This CDR3 spans 16 amino acids. With V trimmed by 11 bases and J by 2 bases, 10 bases remained unmatched. Germline V gene lookup returns CDR1 MRHNA and CDR2 SNTAGT. The CDR3 is CAGPGTGYPGANVLTF. The CDR3, as DNA: TGTGCCGGACCCGGGACAGGGTATCCTGGGGCCAACGTCCTGACTTTC.

The chain couples TRBV27 to TRBJ2-2; D possibly corresponds to TRBD2 (7 bases). V shed 1 base and J shed 2 bases, with 11 bases lying between them. CDR1 is MNHEY and CDR2 is SMNVEV in the germline V gene (reference sequence). The CDR3 loop spans 16 amino acids. The CDR3 spells CASSLWGGRNTGELFF. The CDR3 nucleotides read TGTGCCAGCAGTTTATGGGGGGGGCGTAACACCGGGGAGCTGTTTTTT.

This clone showed up just once. This chain joins TRBV5-4 and TRBJ2-3; TRBD2 agrees at 8 bases. Trimming at V came to 0 bases and at J to 5 bases, leaving 5 bases not matched to a gene. The germline V gene has CDR1 SGHNT and CDR2 YYREEE (reference sequence). The CDR3 spans 15 residues. The chain's CDR3 is CASSLDSGDGDTQYF. CDR3 DNA sequence: TGTGCCAGCAGCTTGGATAGCGGGGATGGAGATACGCAGTATTTT.

This sequence joins TRBV7-9 and TRBJ1-1, with 8 positions matching TRBD1. Germline V lookup: CDR1 SEHNR, CDR2 FQNEAQ (reference sequence). J was trimmed by 1 base and V by 5 bases; bases with no gene match: 3. CDR3 length: 14 amino acids. In nucleotides, the CDR3 is TGTGCCAGCAGCCGGGGACAGGAGAACACTGAAGCTTTCTTT. This encodes CASSRGQENTEAFF.